The 22 T cell receptor beta chains reported below all come from one sample, sequenced in a study of blood T cell repertoires in COVID-19. The protocol was immunoSEQ multiplex PCR, while the TCRdb copy is restricted to in-frame clones and leaves out a portion. Here the sample spans 180,000 or so clones, about 86% being singletons. Sequencing input: PBMCs or T cells enriched from blood (not recorded which). The receptors here all came from a man aged 40-49 years who had recovered from COVID-19.

The chain has TRBV3-1 (or the pseudogene TRBV3-2) and TRBJ1-2, with 12 bases lining up with TRBD1. Trimming cost V 4 bases and J 7 bases; bases outside gene matches: 4. The CDR3 has 14 amino acids. Germline V gene sequence: CDR1 LGHDT, CDR2 YNNKEL (reference sequence). DNA of the CDR3: TGTGCCAGCAGCCGGGGACAGGGGGCGAGTGGCTACACCTTC. Protein product: CASSRGQGASGYTF.

The chain carries TRBV3-1 (or the pseudogene TRBV3-2) and TRBJ2-1, with D possibly being TRBD2 (6 bases). There are 15 residues in the CDR3. Germline V CDR1 and CDR2: LGHDT, YNNKEL (reference sequence). V lost 5 bases and J lost 1, with 12 bases in between. The CDR3 loop is CASSSGLLSYNEQFF. As DNA, the CDR3 is TGTGCCAGCAGCTCGGGACTGCTATCCTACAATGAGCAGTTCTTC.

This clone has just a few counts. The chain couples TRBV5-6 to TRBJ1-1; no reliable D call. The CDR3 length is 14 residues. The V end lost 4 bases, the J end lost 1 base, and 11 bases lay between the germline ends. CDR1 SGHDT and CDR2 YYEEEE come from the germline V gene. CDR3 sequence reads: CASSAASGNTEAFF. CDR3 DNA sequence: TGTGCCAGCAGCGCGGCGAGCGGGAACACTGAAGCTTTCTTT.

The chain combines TRBV5-4 with TRBJ1-2; TRBD1 agrees at 11 bases. This CDR3 is 16 amino acids long. The ends lost 0 bases at V and 7 bases at J; junction bases unmatched: 8. Germline lookup yields CDR1 SGHNT and CDR2 YYREEE (reference sequence). The CDR3 sequence: CASSLARTGGAGGYTF. The CDR3 bases are TGTGCCAGCAGCTTGGCCCGGACAGGGGGCGCTGGTGGCTACACCTTC.

The chain links TRBV7-9 to TRBJ2-5, with D unresolved. The V end was cut by 3 bases, the J end by 2 bases, with 7 bases between. The germline CDR1 and CDR2 sequences are SEHNR and FQNEAQ (reference sequence). The CDR3 contains 13 residues. CDR3 in amino acids: CASSFGTQETQYF. The DNA of the CDR3 is TGTGCCAGCAGCTTCGGTACTCAAGAGACCCAGTACTTC. Complete variable domain (other parts from reference TRBV7-9 and TRBJ2-5): DTGVSQNPRHKITKRGQNVTFRCDPISEHNRLYWYRQTLGQGPEFLTYFQNEAQLEKSRLLSDRFSAERPKGSFSTLEIQRTEQGDSAMYLCASSFGTQETQYFGPGTRLLVL.

V usage is TRBV7-3 and J usage is TRBJ1-1, with D hard to call. CDR3 length: 13 amino acids. Germline assignment: CDR1 SGHTA and CDR2 FQGTGA. Deletions cut 5 bases from V and 1 base from J, with 8 bases between. CDR3 sequence reads: CASSQGRNTEAFF. In DNA, the CDR3 is TGTGCCAGCAGCCAAGGGAGGAACACTGAAGCTTTCTTT.

V gene TRBV18 combines with J gene TRBJ1-1; 12 bases are a match to TRBD1. The CDR3 is 21 amino acids. J gave up 3 bases and V 3 bases, and 20 bases lay outside the gene matches. Per germline, CDR1 KGHSH and CDR2 LQKENI. The CDR3 protein is CASSPRHLPTGTGGGDTEAFF. CDR3 in DNA: TGTGCCAGCTCACCGAGACACCTTCCGACCGGGACAGGGGGCGGTGACACTGAAGCTTTCTTT. The full variable domain, rest sourced from reference TRBV18 and TRBJ1-1, is NAGVMQNPRHLVRRRGQEARLRCSPMKGHSHVYWYRQLPEEGLKFMVYLQKENIIDESGMPKERFSAEFPKEGPSILRIQQVVRGDSAAYFCASSPRHLPTGTGGGDTEAFFGQGTRLTVV.

This chain connects TRBV19 to TRBJ2-2; no clear D gene. Germline V gene sequence: CDR1 LNHDA, CDR2 SQIVND (reference sequence). V lost 6 bases to trimming and J lost 0 bases, with 11 bases between them. The CDR3 contains 15 residues. CDR3 sequence (DNA): TGTGCCAGTAGGAGAGGCTTAACGAACACCGGGGAGCTGTTTTTT. Its protein is CASRRGLTNTGELFF.

This clone was found a few times. The gene calls are TRBV5-4 and TRBJ1-1, with 10 bases fitting TRBD1. From germline, CDR1 is SGHNT and CDR2 YYREEE (reference sequence). Germline trimming cut 0 bases from V and 5 bases from J; bases unmatched to any gene: 4. The CDR3 has 15 amino acids. CDR3 sequence (DNA): TGTGCCAGCAGCTTGGCGACAGGGGGCCGAACTGAAGCTTTCTTT. Translation gives CASSLATGGRTEAFF.

The chain couples TRBV5-6 to TRBJ2-7, with 7 bases matching TRBD1. Germline-derived CDR1 and CDR2 are SGHDT and YYEEEE. The CDR3 contains 15 residues. Losses at the gene ends were 2 bases for V and 3 bases for J; bases not matched to a gene: 8. Here the CDR3 reads CASSFATRDSYEQYF. The CDR3 DNA sequence: TGTGCCAGCAGCTTTGCCACCCGGGACAGCTACGAGCAGTACTTC.

For this clone: At one end the junction does not follow the germline gene, possibly because of a read error. V and J are TRBV18 and TRBJ2-1; the match to TRBD2 covers 7 bases. Germline V CDR1 and CDR2: KGHSH, LQKENI. The CDR3 is 16 residues long. This CDR3 reads CASSPPSPTGGTEKLF. As DNA, the CDR3 is TGTGCCAGCTCACCACCGTCCCCCACCGGGGGGACCGAAAAGCTCTTC.

The chain has TRBV4-1 and TRBJ2-5; 8 bases are shared with TRBD1. Germline loops: CDR1 MGHRA, CDR2 YSYEKL. This CDR3 has 13 residues. The ends lost 4 bases at V and 3 bases at J; junction bases unmatched: 1. CDR3 loop: CASSRTGKETQYF. Written as DNA, the CDR3 is TGCGCCAGCAGCCGGACAGGGAAAGAGACCCAGTACTTC.

This chain links TRBV4-2 with TRBJ2-2, with 9 bases lining up with TRBD2. Germline trimming cut 1 base from V and 4 bases from J; bases unmatched to any gene: 7. This CDR3 has 17 residues. The V gene's germline CDR1 is LGHNA and CDR2 YNFKEQ. CDR3 nucleotides: TGTGCCAGCAGCCAAGGTGGAGCGGGGGGCTCCACCGGGGAGCTGTTTTTT. Translation gives CASSQGGAGGSTGELFF.

This clone was seen only once. The V call is TRBV7-8, the J call TRBJ1-1, with D unresolved. Per the germline V gene, CDR1 is SGHVS and CDR2 is FQNEAQ. V was pared by 5 bases and J by 1 base, with 17 bases between. This CDR3 has 16 amino acids. The CDR3 protein is CASSARRDKPNTEAFF. CDR3 sequence (DNA): TGTGCCAGCAGCGCTCGAAGAGACAAGCCGAACACTGAAGCTTTCTTT.

This clone showed up just once. CDR3 DNA: TGTGCCAGCAGCTTAGACGGGACACTCGGAAGCTCCTATAATTCACCCCTCCACTTT. Its protein product is CASSLDGTLGSSYNSPLHF. This rearrangement joins TRBV7-8 to TRBJ1-6; possibly TRBD1 for D (6 bases). Deletions cut 1 base from V and 0 bases from J, with 16 bases between. This CDR3 has 19 residues. CDR1 and CDR2 (germline): SGHVS, FQNEAQ.

There are a few counts of this clone. Other DNA sequences in this sample translate to the same CDR3. This rearrangement joins TRBV5-1 to TRBJ1-5; tentatively, D is TRBD1 (5 bases). The CDR3 is 14 amino acids. V lost 4 bases to trimming and J lost 4 bases, with 12 bases between them. The germline gives CDR1 SGHRS, CDR2 YFSETQ. The CDR3 protein is CASSPDSRNQPQHF. CDR3 sequence (DNA): TGCGCCAGCAGCCCAGACAGCAGAAATCAGCCCCAGCATTTT.

The gene calls are TRBV5-1 and TRBJ1-1; 8 nucleotides agree with TRBD1. This CDR3 contains 15 residues. The germline CDR1 and CDR2 sequences are SGHRS and YFSETQ. Germline trimming cut 3 bases from V and 3 bases from J; bases unmatched to any gene: 7. The CDR3 sequence: CASSYGQGGDTEAFF. DNA for the CDR3: TGCGCCAGCAGCTACGGACAGGGTGGGGACACTGAAGCTTTCTTT.

V is TRBV7-2 and J is TRBJ1-5; 7 bases are shared with TRBD1. This CDR3 has 17 residues. V shed 4 bases, J shed 1 base, and the junction held 10 bases outside the gene matches. The V gene's germline CDR1 is SGHTA and CDR2 FQGNSA. The CDR3 loop is CASSSLARGRSNQPQHF. CDR3 DNA: TGTGCCAGCAGCTCCCTGGCCAGGGGGAGAAGCAATCAGCCCCAGCATTTT.

The chain employs TRBV7-9 and TRBJ2-2; no firm D call. CDR1 SEHNR and CDR2 FQNEAQ come from the germline V gene (reference sequence). The CDR3 runs 14 residues. V was clipped by 1 base and J by 1 base, with 4 bases between them. The CDR3 DNA reads TGTGCCAGCAGCTTAGGGCAGAACACCGGGGAGCTGTTTTTT. This translates into CASSLGQNTGELFF.

About this clone itself: Other DNA variants within this sample encode the same CDR3. The chain has TRBV5-1 and TRBJ2-5, with D possibly TRBD1 on 5 matching bases. V shed 0 bases and J shed 5 bases, with 8 bases lying between them. Germline V CDR1 and CDR2: SGHRS, YFSETQ. The CDR3 is 13 residues long. The CDR3 sequence is CASSLGTQETQYF. The CDR3 DNA sequence: TGCGCCAGCAGCTTGGGGACACAGGAGACCCAGTACTTC.

The chain is built from TRBV6-5 and TRBJ1-5; D unresolved. Germline V lookup: CDR1 MNHEY, CDR2 SVGAGI. The CDR3 spans 13 residues. V was clipped by 6 bases and J by 4 bases, with 10 bases between them. Here the CDR3 reads CASSWTENQPQHF. CDR3 nucleotide sequence: TGTGCCAGCAGCTGGACTGAGAATCAGCCCCAGCATTTT.

This chain connects TRBV5-4 to TRBJ1-1; no definite D call. With 4 bases removed from V and 1 base from J, the gap between germline ends came to 11 bases. The germline CDR1 and CDR2 sequences are SGHNT and YYREEE (reference sequence). The CDR3 extends over 14 amino acids. The CDR3 region is CASSPVYPNTEAFF. In nucleotides, the CDR3 is TGTGCCAGCAGCCCCGTCTACCCGAACACTGAAGCTTTCTTT.